This T cell receptor beta chain originates from a study of cytomegalovirus exposure and HLA in healthy donors (dated by TCRdb to about 2017). Regarding the study in general: According to an earlier analysis of several hundred of the donors, roughly 180 million T cells yielded over 100 million unique TCR beta sequences and 276 Gb of sequence data. Roughly 300 gigabases of sequencing data and roughly 80 million unique TCR sequences made up an early release that covered approximately 620 HLA-typed donors. The genetic ancestry cluster associated with self-reported Caucasian donors included 65% to 90% of the roughly 410 genotyped donors. The aim of the study was to test whether cataloging public T cell receptors could identify signatures of past pathogen exposure. The study profiled the T cell repertoires of more than 500 subjects by immunosequencing and related them to cytomegalovirus serostatus. In addition to the first cohort of approximately 670 subjects, a separate validation cohort of 130 or so different subjects was used. To predict cytomegalovirus infection status, the study combined high-throughput TCR immunosequencing, statistical association of individual TCRs with disease status, and machine learning. A later analysis re-analyzed previously published TCR beta repertoires from roughly 600 donors and added high-resolution HLA genotyping to study TCR occurrence patterns. Rather than drawing on any new phenotypic data, the later analysis identified candidate immune exposures from TCR beta sequences and the way those sequences occurred across donors. In an earlier analysis of 587 of the donors, high-throughput TCR beta sequencing was used to judge whether each TCR beta V gene segment behaved as functional or pseudogenic. Donor age, sex, ethnicity and CMV serostatus were compiled alongside the repertoire data. A later genetic analysis took genome-wide SNP genotypes for about 55% of the roughly 670 donors and used that subset as a discovery cohort. Every repertoire in the discovery cohort had been generated on one and the same sequencing platform. Both class I and class II loci were covered by HLA typing, at four-digit resolution. The number of typed donors differed by locus: roughly 620-640 for A, B, C, DRB1 and DQB1; 522 for DQA1; some 610 for DPA1; and about 470 for DPB1. Roughly five DR-DQ haplotypes were treated as single units for association and clustering because of strong linkage in the cohort. Across under 500 genotyped donors of the cohort, an average of about 240,000 unique TCR beta nucleotide sequences per donor were sequenced, and 15% to 20% of those sequences were non-productive.

The cohort consisted of 650 to 700 healthy bone marrow donors. At the time of sampling, every cohort member was nominally healthy, though immune exposures that went unrecorded were likely present. The donor was CMV seronegative and was included in the group of 352 seronegative cohort members. A peripheral blood sample was collected from each donor, and TCR beta sequencing was performed on peripheral blood mononuclear cells. The Qiagen DNeasy Blood Extraction Kit was used to extract genomic DNA from the blood cell samples. This clone was detected once. Its recognized antigen is unknown. Base qualities were left out, and no much larger clone turns up one base away. Other DNA variants within this sample encode the same CDR3. Libraries were built with the immunoSEQ multiplex PCR assay. The multiplex PCR relied on a mix of 60 forward primers for TCR Vbeta segments and 13 reverse primers for TCR Jbeta segments. The CDR3 region of rearranged TCR beta genes was amplified from genomic DNA with a multiplex PCR assay. Amplified TCR beta libraries were sequenced as 87-base-pair reads on the Illumina HiSeq System. As for how the authors treated the data: A later analysis tallied 75 million to 95 million unique TCR beta chains across the approximately 670 repertoires, and approximately 12 million of those chains were shared by two or more donors. A nearest-neighbor algorithm error-corrected the raw reads and collapsed the reads into unique sequences, merging closely related sequences to remove PCR and sequencing errors. To assign V, D and J gene segments, CDR3 sequences were aligned to IMGT reference sequences. Each retained sequence needed at least a six-nucleotide match to both a V gene segment and a J gene segment. A rearrangement was called productive if the CDR3 had no stop codons and remained in frame with V and J, and every other rearrangement was called non-productive. CDR3 was defined by IMGT convention, running from the second conserved V-encoded cysteine to the conserved J-encoded phenylalanine. The earlier analysis of 500 to 650 of the donors excluded any sequence lacking an unambiguous match to a single V gene segment. An earlier analysis of several hundred of the donors called V segments functional above 56.7% productive rearrangements and segregating when the between-donor standard deviation exceeded 5%. A statistical classification framework was built for diagnosing cytomegalovirus status from the catalog of TCR beta chain sequences. A later analysis assigned V and J genes by comparing TCR nucleotide sequences with IMGT/GENE-DB human TR gene sequences. Using the TCRdist pipeline, a later analysis assigned CDR3 sequences along with most-parsimonious VDJ recombination scenarios. In a later analysis, each TCR beta chain was defined by its CDR3 amino acid sequence together with its V-gene family, and reads without a unique V-gene family were excluded. As a way to deal with suspected cross-contamination and a sequencing artifact, a later analysis dropped 450 to 600 nucleotide sequences that were highly shared and had low generation probability. In a later analysis, a clonal expansion index for each public chain was calculated from normalized within-repertoire ranks of inferred template counts. A later analysis computed generation probabilities with a VDJ recombination model fitted to out-of-frame rearrangements, and checked the results against IGoR. In a later analysis, TCR-TCR, TCR-HLA and TCR-CMV co-occurrence was scored with hypergeometric tests, and a repertoire-size bias correction was applied to TCR pairs. False discovery rates were estimated in a later analysis by permuting HLA or CMV assignments 20 times. In a later analysis, co-occurring TCRs were grouped using DBSCAN, with TCRdist sequence similarity added in when clustering inside HLA-allele-positive subsets. Repertoires with fewer than 30,000 or more than 120,000 public chains were left out of co-occurrence clustering, as were four to six repertoires with anomalous nucleotide sharing. Held by TCRdb, this immuneACCESS table contains in-frame sequences only and omits some clones. Under half of the omission traces to an unresolved V gene where checked; the cause of the rest is unknown. D and trimming come from the DNA, and the V and J calls and clone size come from that table. Present in this sample are about 98,000 clones, about 74% of which were seen just once. Approximately 1.8% of the sample is held by the ten biggest clonotypes.

The CDR3 starts with the cysteine, ends with the phenylalanine, and has 15 residues. Just CDR3 DNA is preserved here, 45 bases in frame from base 1. CDR1 and CDR2, per the germline V gene, are SGHRS and YFSETQ. V trim: 0 bases; J trim: 5 bases; unmatched bases: 4. The research as a whole found: Across donors, most TCR sequences were observed very rarely, whereas some public TCRs were present in many individuals. A later genetic analysis reported fewer N-insertions in productive TCRs among donors in an Asian-associated ancestry cluster than the approximately 700-donor mean. An earlier analysis of approximately 500 of the donors showed that most TCR beta V segments appeared in productive rearrangements either about 90% or about 30% of the time, which broadly matched IMGT annotations. Because some donors lacked HLA typing at each locus, the association tests relied only on the typed subset. The cohort was sequenced for TCR beta chains only, and without alpha or paired-chain data the features that could be detected were limited. In vitro tests confirmed that a few of the cytomegalovirus-associated TCR beta chains recognize cytomegalovirus antigens. A later analysis associated 15,000 or so TCR beta sequences with specific HLA alleles at a false discovery rate of 0.05. According to a later analysis, parvovirus B19, influenza, CMV and Epstein-Barr virus appeared linked to several top co-occurrence clusters. A later genetic analysis associated a missense DCLRE1C variant with V-gene and J-gene trimming of TCR beta chains, and an independent cohort replicated the association. Presence/absence analyses assumed roughly uniform sequencing depth across donors, an assumption that may not hold. Because the 87-base-pair reads could not distinguish some IMGT-functional V segments, including TRBV6-2 and TRBV6-3, those segments were excluded. A further reported finding was that TCR beta sequences accurately predicted the HLA-A and HLA-B alleles for most subjects in the first cohort. Because counts were too low, 15 to 20 rarely observed V segments, including chromosome 9 orphons, were left out of the earlier analysis of over 550 of the donors. Cytomegalovirus status was reported to be diagnosed by the classifier with high specificity and sensitivity in both the original and validation cohorts. In the study, approximately 160 TCR beta chains were listed as associated with cytomegalovirus. In a later analysis, HLA-associated TCR beta chains showed more clonal expansion and lower generation probabilities than non-associated chains that were equally common. The authors suggested that the approach could potentially be extended to other disease states and immunological phenotypes. When HLA alleles, especially DR and DQ, strongly co-occurred, TCR associations were difficult to assign to individual alleles. In a later analysis, TCR association rates were found to vary across HLA loci, with the most associated TCRs seen for DRB1 alleles and the fewest for HLA-C alleles. CMV serostatus was the only immune exposure information available for the cohort. A cluster of highly shared sequence variants was judged likely to represent a technical artifact of the sequencing pipeline. Correlated functional status among segregating V segments might reflect linkage disequilibrium, but an unknown experimental factor could not be ruled out. According to a later analysis, most CMV-associated TCR beta chains appeared to be HLA-restricted, and the HLA associations seemed to be driven largely by CMV exposure.

The chain was built from TRBV5-1 and TRBJ1-2, and 10 bases in between align with TRBD1. This sequence originates from a male donor in good health and CMV-seronegative. Sequences were obtained from PBMCs. The CDR3 reads CASSLEGQGPYGYTF. Read as DNA, the sequence is TGCGCCAGCAGCTTGGAGGGACAGGGGCCATATGGCTACACCTTC.